Presented here are 19 T cell receptor beta chains from one specimen sequenced in a study of cytomegalovirus exposure and HLA in healthy donors. Primers included in the PCR were 60 Vbeta and 13 Jbeta primers. Sequenced by immunoSEQ multiplex PCR; TCRdb stores in-frame clones only, minus some. This sample has over 200,000 clones; around 89% occur once, and the top ten carry around 1%. The specimen sequenced was PBMCs. The receptors originated from a woman between 18 and 30 years old in good health and CMV-seronegative.

This clone showed up just once. The V gene is TRBV11-2, the J gene TRBJ2-7, with 8 bases identical to TRBD2. The CDR3 has 14 amino acids. J gave up 4 bases and V 5 bases, and 7 bases lay outside the gene matches. Germline-derived CDR1 and CDR2 are SGHAT and FQNNGV. CDR3 protein: CASSDRGGLYEQYF. The CDR3 nucleotides read TGTGCCAGCAGCGACCGGGGGGGCCTTTACGAGCAGTACTTC.

This chain connects TRBV7-9 to TRBJ2-1, with 7 bases identical to TRBD1. Germline CDR1 and CDR2: SEHNR and FQNEAQ (reference sequence). The CDR3 sequence is 15 residues long. J was trimmed by 7 bases and V by 5 bases; bases with no gene match: 11. The CDR3: CASSERQGKINEQFF. The CDR3 DNA follows: TGTGCCAGCAGCGAGAGACAGGGTAAAATTAATGAGCAGTTCTTC.

This clone has a handful of counts. This sequence joins TRBV6-6 and TRBJ2-1, with 7 positions matching TRBD1. V was pared by 4 bases and J by 5 bases, with 5 bases of the junction left unmatched. Germline lookup yields CDR1 MNHNY and CDR2 SVGAGI (reference sequence). CDR3 length: 14 amino acids. The CDR3 protein is CASSSRDSHNEQFF. In DNA form, the CDR3 reads TGTGCCAGCAGTTCCCGGGACAGCCACAATGAGCAGTTCTTC.

This chain connects TRBV29-1 to TRBJ2-5; D uncertain. Germline V CDR1 and CDR2: SQVTM, ANQGSEA. The CDR3 loop spans 12 amino acids. Trimming stripped 3 bases from V and 3 bases from J, with 8 bases between. CDR3: CSVERPEETQYF. CDR3 in DNA: TGCAGCGTTGAGCGCCCTGAAGAGACCCAGTACTTC.

This chain uses TRBV9 with TRBJ2-7, with 7 bases lining up with TRBD1. J lost 3 bases, V lost 4 bases, and 16 bases had no gene match. The CDR3 sequence is 17 residues long. Germline CDR1 reads SGDLS; CDR2 reads YYNGEE. CDR3: CASSLRQGREPVYEQYF. As DNA, the CDR3 is TGTGCCAGCAGCCTCAGACAGGGTAGGGAACCCGTCTACGAGCAGTACTTC.

This sequence joins TRBV5-6 and TRBJ1-2; tentative D call: TRBD1 (6 bases). V lost 4 bases to trimming and J lost 3 bases, with 13 bases between them. The CDR3 spans 14 residues. Germline CDR1 is SGHDT and CDR2 is YYEEEE. CDR3 nucleotide sequence: TGTGCCAGCAGCCCCACAACAGGGTACTATGGCTACACCTTC. Translated, it gives CASSPTTGYYGYTF.

V and J are TRBV7-6 and TRBJ2-1, with 9 bases matching TRBD2. The germline V gene encodes CDR1 SGHVS and CDR2 FNYEAQ. The CDR3 is 16 residues long. The trim removed 1 base at V and 7 bases at J, leaving 8 bases unmatched. The chain's CDR3 is CASSLVLAGGRNEQFF. The CDR3 nucleotides read TGTGCCAGCAGCTTAGTATTGGCGGGGGGGCGAAATGAGCAGTTCTTC.

V gene TRBV27 combines with J gene TRBJ2-1; possibly TRBD1 for D (5 bases). CDR3 length: 15 amino acids. V was trimmed by 5 bases and J by 3 bases, leaving 14 bases between them. Looked up from germline, CDR1 is MNHEY and CDR2 is SMNVEV (reference sequence). The CDR3 is CASSPLWGGYNEQFF. The CDR3 DNA is TGTGCCAGCAGTCCGCTATGGGGCGGCTACAATGAGCAGTTCTTC.

The rearrangement links TRBV25-1 to TRBJ2-7; tentative D call: TRBD1 (6 bases). This CDR3 region has 12 residues. The germline V gene encodes CDR1 MGHDK and CDR2 SYGVNS. V lost 3 bases and J lost 8, with 11 bases in between. As DNA, the CDR3 is TGTGCCAGCAGTGACCGGACAGTTAAGCAGTACTTC. Its translation: CASSDRTVKQYF.

This clone turned up a few times. The chain combines TRBV7-7 with TRBJ2-1, with D hard to call. The CDR3 loop spans 13 amino acids. Trimming removed 4 bases from V and 3 bases from J, with 7 bases in between. Germline V gene sequence: CDR1 SSHAT, CDR2 FNYEAQ (reference sequence). CDR3 region: CASSSGFYNEQFF. As DNA, the CDR3 is TGTGCCAGCAGCTCGGGTTTCTACAATGAGCAGTTCTTC.

The chain couples TRBV6-1 to TRBJ1-3, with D possibly TRBD1 on 6 matching bases. The germline V and J ends were trimmed by 4 bases and 0 bases, with 19 bases remaining between them. CDR3 size: 18 residues. Germline V gene sequence: CDR1 MNHNS, CDR2 SASEGT. CDR3 amino acids: CASSGTVRGLTSGNTIYF. CDR3 bases: TGTGCCAGCAGTGGGACAGTCCGGGGCCTTACCTCTGGAAACACCATATATTTT.

The gene calls are TRBV11-2 and TRBJ2-7; D perhaps matches TRBD2 (5 bases). Germline-derived CDR1 and CDR2 are SGHAT and FQNNGV. Trimming shortened V by 3 bases and J by 2 bases, and 11 bases separated the two germline ends. The CDR3 is 14 amino acids. The CDR3 DNA follows: TGTGCCAGCAGCTTCGGACTCACCCCCTACGAGCAGTACTTC. Its protein is CASSFGLTPYEQYF.

The chain carries TRBV7-3 and TRBJ2-1; D might be TRBD1 (6 bases). Germline V gene sequence: CDR1 SGHTA, CDR2 FQGTGA. The V end was cut by 5 bases, the J end by 4 bases, with 15 bases between. The CDR3 contains 15 residues. The CDR3 DNA sequence: TGTGCCAGCAGCCAGACACTAACAGGGTACAATGAGCAGTTCTTC. This encodes CASSQTLTGYNEQFF. Full variable domain (missing parts from reference TRBV7-3 and TRBJ2-1): GAGVSQTPSNKVTEKGKYVELRCDPISGHTALYWYRQSLGQGPEFLIYFQGTGAADDSGLPNDRFFAVRPEGSVSTLKIQRTERGDSAVYLCASSQTLTGYNEQFFGPGTRLTVL.

A remark on this clone: One end of the junction is discordant with germline, which a read error may explain. The chain employs TRBV11-2 and TRBJ2-7; possible D gene TRBD2, 7 bases. Germline loops: CDR1 SGHAT, CDR2 FQNNGV. This CDR3 spans 15 amino acids. The CDR3: CASSLERGANYEQYF. CDR3 DNA sequence: TGTGCCAGCAGCCTAGAACGGGGGGCCAACTACGAGCAGTACTTC.

The chain combines TRBV2 with TRBJ2-2, with 9 bases aligning to TRBD1. Germline-derived CDR1 and CDR2 are SNHLY and FYNNEI. This CDR3 is 15 amino acids long. V dropped 4 bases and J dropped 0; count of bases not matched to a gene: 0. The CDR3 bases are TGTGCCAGCAGTGGACAGGGGGCGAACACCGGGGAGCTGTTTTTT. Translated, it gives CASSGQGANTGELFF.

The V call is TRBV6-5, the J call TRBJ2-7; D not certain. Trimming cost V 2 bases and J 4 bases, with 15 bases left between them. The CDR3 is made up of 15 amino acids. CDR1 and CDR2 (germline): MNHEY, SVGAGI. The CDR3, as DNA: TGTGCCAGCAGTTACGACAACCCGGCCCAATACGAGCAGTACTTC. Translation gives CASSYDNPAQYEQYF.

The V and J genes are TRBV5-6 and TRBJ2-1; D perhaps matches TRBD1 (6 bases). Germline V gene data show CDR1 as SGHDT and CDR2 as YYEEEE. The length of the CDR3 is 14 residues. Trimming took 4 bases from V and 4 from J, leaving 12 bases between them. The CDR3 coding sequence is TGTGCCAGCAGCCCCGTTGACAGGTACAATGAGCAGTTCTTC. Its protein product is CASSPVDRYNEQFF.

This clone came up once. This sequence joins TRBV11-3 and TRBJ1-2; maybe TRBD1 (5 bases). Germline-derived CDR1 and CDR2 are SGHNT and YENEEA. Trimming took 2 bases from V and 5 from J, leaving 15 bases between them. The CDR3 contains 15 residues. The CDR3 coding sequence is TGTGCCAGCAGCTTACGGGGGAGGTTCCAGTATGGCTACACCTTC. As protein: CASSLRGRFQYGYTF.

Remarks on this clone: An end of the junction differs from the germline gene, which may be a read error. V is TRBV7-9 and J is TRBJ1-4; no reliable D call. Germline CDR1 and CDR2: SEHNR and FQNEAQ (reference sequence). The CDR3 is 14 residues long. The CDR3 DNA is TGTTCCAGCAGCTTAAGAGGGTCTAATGAAAAACTGTTTTTT. It translates to CSSSLRGSNEKLFF.